This TCR beta chain is from a study of control samples from healthy donors and cancer patients. TCRdb's table, derived via immunoSEQ multiplex PCR, lists solely in-frame clones and lacks some. The sample comprises 40,000 to 50,000 clones, approximately 94% of which are singletons, and roughly a quarter rests with the top ten. Per germline, CDR1 LNHDA and CDR2 SQIVND (reference sequence). The CDR3 loop spans 17 amino acids. Trimming cost V 1 base and J 3 bases, with 16 bases left between them. The TCR was taken from a man between 60 and 75 years old in good health. Sequencing was done on a sample of blood. The chain is built from TRBV19 and TRBJ1-3; maybe TRBD1 (6 bases). The CDR3 loop reads CASSIGQRDIIGNTIYF. As DNA, the CDR3 is TGTGCCAGTAGTATAGGGCAGCGGGACATAATTGGAAACACCATATATTTT.